This T cell receptor beta chain was identified during a study of shared clonotypes between healthy human individuals. Study summary: The donor group consisted of two women and three men, aged 18 to 49. Overall study results and limits: Estimated richness values were generally larger in naive subsets than in memory subsets.

J was trimmed by 5 bases and V by 0 bases; bases with no gene match: 5. The germline gives CDR1 MGHRA, CDR2 YSYEKL. The CDR3 is made up of 16 amino acids. Measured with immunoSEQ multiplex PCR; TCRdb has only the in-frame clones, and not every one. Of about 1.5 million clones listed, nearly 99% are singletons. As to this clone: Its antigen is unknown.

Healthy and HIV-negative, the adult donors had no recent acute infections or vaccinations. Those who donated, Caucasian adults without exception, all lived in Nashville, Tennessee. The origin of this receptor is a man aged 30-40 years in good health. The rearrangement links TRBV4-1 to TRBJ1-4; TRBD1 matches at 8 bases. Sequencing was done on a sample of naive CD4+ T cells sorted from blood. Specified subset: CD45RA+ positively selected. In nucleotides, the CDR3 is TGCGCCAGCAGCCAAGAGTCGACAGGGGTAAATGAAAAACTGTTTTTT. The encoded protein is CASSQESTGVNEKLFF.